This passage covers 29 T cell receptor beta chains from one sample sequenced in a study of T cells in Graves' hyperthyroidism and ophthalmopathy. Regions amplified from RNA transcripts were the TCR beta CDR3 regions. The study used the HTBI primer set for a first-round RT-PCR of the TCR CDR3. TCRdb reprocessed the multiplex PCR reads via MiXCR and lists one record per CDR3 protein. This sample yields roughly 380,000 distinct CDR3 sequences, of which approximately 15% are seen a single time; about 11% belongs to the top ten. Sequenced sample: blood. The receptor source for this set is an older woman with Graves' hyperthyroidism.

J is TRBJ2-3 and V is TRBV20-1; 11 nucleotides agree with TRBD2. The J segment lost 2 bases and the V segment lost 6 bases, leaving 7 bases of the junction unmatched. Germline V gene sequence: CDR1 DFQATT, CDR2 SNEGSKA (reference sequence). CDR3 length: 15 residues. This CDR3 reads CSAYRLAGSTDTQYF. The CDR3, as DNA: TGCAGTGCGTACCGACTAGCGGGATCCACAGATACGCAGTATTTT.

This clonotype was seen repeatedly, ten times or more. The V call is TRBV5-5, the J call TRBJ1-5, with unresolved D. The germline gives CDR1 SGHKS, CDR2 YYEKEE (reference sequence). Trimming took 5 bases from V and 11 from J, leaving 14 bases between them. The CDR3 loop spans 12 amino acids. CDR3 region: CASRHDMAAQHF. DNA for the CDR3: TGTGCCAGCAGACACGACATGGCCGCCCAGCATTTT.

In its sample, this clonotype was seen many times. This chain links TRBV27 with TRBJ1-5; D not certain. In germline, CDR1 is MNHEY, CDR2 SMNVEV (reference sequence). This CDR3 is built from 11 residues. Trimming removed 8 bases from V and 6 bases from J, with 8 bases in between. Here the CDR3 reads CASGPGQPQHF. As DNA, the CDR3 is TGTGCCAGCGGCCCAGGTCAGCCCCAGCATTTT.

This clonotype was seen a handful of times. This chain joins TRBV20-1 and TRBJ2-7; 10 bases agree with TRBD2. The CDR3 consists of 15 residues. Germline V gene data show CDR1 as DFQATT and CDR2 as SNEGSKA (reference sequence). Trimming removed 0 bases from V and 7 bases from J; junction bases left unmatched: 9. CDR3 sequence reads: CSARDPLAGAGEQYF. The CDR3 DNA follows: TGCAGTGCTAGAGATCCCCTAGCGGGGGCGGGGGAGCAGTACTTC.

In its sample, this clonotype was seen a few times. A much larger clone lies a single base off, so this may be a read error. The rearrangement uses TRBV3-1 and TRBJ2-1, with 9 bases that match TRBD1. Germline-derived CDR1 and CDR2 are LGHDT and YNNKEL (reference sequence). The CDR3 spans 15 residues. The CDR3 sequence is CVSSHAGQGHNEQFF. CDR3 DNA sequence: TGTGTCAGCAGCCACGCGGGACAGGGACACAATGAGCAGTTCTTC.

This chain uses TRBV7-9 with TRBJ2-5, with TRBD1 identical over 9 bases. This CDR3 has 14 amino acids. Losses at the gene ends were 5 bases for V and 5 bases for J; bases not matched to a gene: 6. Germline-derived CDR1 and CDR2 are SEHNR and FQNEAQ (reference sequence). The DNA of the CDR3 is TGTGCCAGCAGCGTGGGACAGGGAGGCGAGACCCAGTACTTC. Translation: CASSVGQGGETQYF.

This clonotype occurred many times. CDR3 DNA sequence: TGTGCCAGCAGTGAGCTGGGAAACGCTGAAGCTTTCTTT. Translated, it gives CASSELGNAEAFF. J is TRBJ1-1 and V is TRBV2; D is uncertain. CDR3 size: 13 residues. The V and J ends lost 3 bases and 6 bases respectively, with 11 bases between them. Germline-derived CDR1 and CDR2 are SNHLY and FYNNEI.

In its sample, this clonotype was seen many times. The chain has TRBV28 and TRBJ2-7; tentative D call: TRBD1 (6 bases). This CDR3 is 13 amino acids long. From germline, CDR1 is MDHEN and CDR2 SYDVKM. V was pared by 3 bases and J by 7 bases, with 13 bases between. CDR3 loop: CASSLTGLEEQYF. The CDR3 DNA is TGTGCCAGCAGTTTGACAGGTCTAGAGGAGCAGTACTTC.

This clonotype was detected ten times or more. The chain has TRBV20-1 and TRBJ1-1; D is undetermined. The CDR3 contains 11 residues. Trimming took 6 bases from V and 2 from J, leaving 7 bases between them. Germline CDR1 is DFQATT and CDR2 is SNEGSKA (reference sequence). This CDR3 is CSARENTEAFF. The DNA of the CDR3 is TGCAGTGCACGAGAAAACACTGAAGCTTTCTTT.

This chain joins TRBV12-5 and TRBJ2-5, with TRBD1 identical over 10 bases. The CDR3 covers 15 residues. Germline assignment: CDR1 LGHNT and CDR2 FRNRAP. The trim removed 5 bases at V and 4 bases at J, leaving 7 bases unmatched. CDR3 loop: CASGAGTGVAETQYF. The CDR3 DNA follows: TGTGCTAGTGGTGCCGGGACAGGGGTGGCAGAGACCCAGTACTTC.

The J gene is TRBJ2-7, the V gene TRBV27, with 7 bases aligning to TRBD1. The J segment lost 0 bases and the V segment lost 5 bases, leaving 4 bases of the junction unmatched. The CDR3 consists of 14 residues. Per the germline V gene, CDR1 is MNHEY and CDR2 is SMNVEV (reference sequence). The CDR3 DNA follows: TGTGCCAGCAGTCAGGGGGTCCTCTCCTACGAGCAGTACTTC. Translation: CASSQGVLSYEQYF.

This chain uses TRBV14 with TRBJ2-3, with 8 bases lining up with TRBD2. Trimming removed 4 bases from V and 2 bases from J; junction bases left unmatched: 8. Germline V CDR1 and CDR2: SGHDN, FVKESK. This CDR3 is 16 amino acids long. Here the CDR3 DNA reads TGTGCCAGCAGCCCCCTTAGGCGGGGGGTCACAGATACGCAGTATTTT. This translates into CASSPLRRGVTDTQYF.

V usage is TRBV5-4 and J usage is TRBJ2-7; 7 positions match TRBD2. The CDR3 is 15 amino acids. CDR1 is SGHNT and CDR2 is YYREEE in the germline V gene (reference sequence). Unmatched junction bases numbered 7, after V lost 4 bases and J lost 0 bases. DNA for the CDR3: TGTGCCAGCAGCGGAAAAGCGGGAAGCTCCTACGAGCAGTACTTC. Amino acid sequence: CASSGKAGSSYEQYF. The full variable domain, in which reference TRBV5-4 and TRBJ2-7 provide the parts outside the CDR3, is ETGVTQSPTHLIKTRGQQVTLRCSSQSGHNTVSWYQQALGQGPQFIFQYYREEENGRGNFPPRFSGLQFPNYSSELNVNALELDDSALYLCASSGKAGSSYEQYFGPGTRLTVT.

In this sample, this clonotype turned up many times. The V call is TRBV5-1, the J call TRBJ2-3; 8 nucleotides agree with TRBD2. Trimming removed 0 bases from V and 0 bases from J; junction bases left unmatched: 3. Germline CDR1 reads SGHRS; CDR2 reads YFSETQ. The CDR3 is 16 residues long. The CDR3: CASSLESGGSTDTQYF. The CDR3 DNA follows: TGCGCCAGCAGCTTGGAGAGCGGGGGCAGCACAGATACGCAGTATTTT.

This clonotype showed up many times. The chain links TRBV12-3 or TRBV12-4 to TRBJ1-1, with D unclear. The CDR3 is 13 residues long. The germline V and J ends were trimmed by 3 bases and 1 base, with 6 bases remaining between them. The CDR3 here is CASSLLTNTEAFF. The CDR3 DNA reads TGTGCCAGCAGTTTGTTAACGAACACTGAAGCTTTCTTT.

The gene calls are TRBV18 and TRBJ2-3; D is undetermined. Germline values: CDR1 KGHSH, CDR2 LQKENI. CDR3 size: 15 residues. V shed 0 bases and J shed 2 bases, with 9 bases lying between them. DNA for the CDR3: TGTGCCAGCTCACCACCCACAGCGTCCACAGATACGCAGTATTTT. Encoded protein: CASSPPTASTDTQYF. The full variable domain, rest sourced from reference TRBV18 and TRBJ2-3, is NAGVMQNPRHLVRRRGQEARLRCSPMKGHSHVYWYRQLPEEGLKFMVYLQKENIIDESGMPKERFSAEFPKEGPSILRIQQVVRGDSAAYFCASSPPTASTDTQYFGPGTRLTVL.

The rearrangement links TRBV19 to TRBJ2-5; D not certain. V shed 6 bases and J shed 0 bases, with 11 bases lying between them. CDR3 length: 14 residues. Per the germline V gene, CDR1 is LNHDA and CDR2 is SQIVND (reference sequence). The CDR3, as DNA: TGTGCCAGTAGCCCGACGGAGTACCAAGAGACCCAGTACTTC. Translating gives CASSPTEYQETQYF.

The table lists this clonotype with many counts. The gene calls are TRBV12-3 or TRBV12-4 and TRBJ2-1; 7 positions match TRBD2. The V gene end was trimmed by 3 bases and the J gene end by 9 bases; junction bases not matched to a gene: 8. This CDR3 contains 14 residues. The CDR3 protein is CASSFGGSSVEQFF. The CDR3 DNA is TGTGCCAGCAGTTTCGGCGGGAGTTCGGTTGAGCAGTTCTTC.

This clonotype was counted many times. This chain uses TRBV5-1 with TRBJ2-7; TRBD1 aligns across 9 bases. V dropped 1 base and J dropped 7; count of bases not matched to a gene: 6. CDR1 and CDR2 (germline): SGHRS, YFSETQ. This CDR3 region has 14 residues. In DNA form, the CDR3 reads TGCGCCAGCAGCTTGAGGGACAGGGCGGAAGAGCAGTACTTC. Protein: CASSLRDRAEEQYF.

In this sample, this clonotype turned up a few times. The chain links TRBV5-8 to TRBJ1-5, with 9 bases fitting TRBD1. The germline V gene encodes CDR1 SGHTS and CDR2 YDEGEE. The CDR3 totals 14 residues. The V and J ends lost 3 bases and 6 bases, in that order; junction bases with no gene match: 4. The CDR3 region is CASSSGTGIQPQHF. The CDR3 DNA reads TGTGCCAGCAGCTCCGGGACAGGGATTCAGCCCCAGCATTTT. The variable domain in full, completed from reference TRBV5-8 and TRBJ1-5, reads EAGVTQSPTHLIKTRGQQATLRCSPISGHTSVYWYQQALGLGLQFLLWYDEGEERNRGNFPPRFSGRQFPNYSSELNVNALELEDSALYLCASSSGTGIQPQHFGDGTRLSIL.

This clonotype was seen repeatedly, ten times or more. The chain recombines TRBV24-1 with TRBJ2-1, with 14 bases aligning to TRBD2. Germline loops: CDR1 KGHDR, CDR2 SFDVKD. Trimming took 3 bases from V and 6 from J; bases not matched to a gene: 3. The CDR3 has 16 amino acids. CDR3 nucleotides: TGTGCCACCAGTGATCCGACTAGCGGGAGGGCCAATGAGCAGTTCTTC. Translated, it gives CATSDPTSGRANEQFF.

This clonotype was observed many times. The genes are TRBV7-9 and TRBJ2-3; D remains ambiguous. Trimming left V 1 base short and J 5 bases short, with 4 bases between. Germline CDR1 SEHNR, CDR2 FQNEAQ (reference sequence). The CDR3 loop spans 12 amino acids. CDR3 region: CASSLDLDTQYF. The CDR3 DNA sequence: TGTGCCAGCAGCTTAGACCTAGATACGCAGTATTTT.

There are a few counts of this clonotype. The chain links TRBV19 to TRBJ2-1, with a possible D match to TRBD2 (6 bases). V lost 4 bases and J lost 7, with 11 bases in between. Germline lookup yields CDR1 LNHDA and CDR2 SQIVND (reference sequence). This CDR3 has 13 amino acids. The CDR3 is CASSRGRGNEQFF. Here the CDR3 DNA reads TGTGCCAGTAGTAGGGGCCGGGGGAATGAGCAGTTCTTC. Complete variable domain (other parts from reference TRBV19 and TRBJ2-1): DGGITQSPKYLFRKEGQNVTLSCEQNLNHDAMYWYRQDPGQGLRLIYYSQIVNDFQKGDIAEGYSVSREKKESFPLTVTSAQKNPTAFYLCASSRGRGNEQFFGPGTRLTVL.

This chain joins TRBV19 and TRBJ1-3; D gene ambiguous. V lost 0 bases and J 0 bases, leaving 12 bases between the germline ends. The germline gives CDR1 LNHDA, CDR2 SQIVND (reference sequence). This CDR3 comprises 17 residues. The CDR3 here is CASSIELGRRSGNTIYF. CDR3 coding DNA: TGTGCCAGTAGTATAGAGCTCGGACGGCGCTCTGGAAACACCATATATTTT. The entire variable domain, with the rest obtained from reference TRBV19 and TRBJ1-3, is as follows: DGGITQSPKYLFRKEGQNVTLSCEQNLNHDAMYWYRQDPGQGLRLIYYSQIVNDFQKGDIAEGYSVSREKKESFPLTVTSAQKNPTAFYLCASSIELGRRSGNTIYFGEGSWLTVV.

The genes are TRBV4-1 and TRBJ1-6; TRBD1 agrees at 7 bases. J gave up 0 bases and V 1 base, and 3 bases lay outside the gene matches. The CDR3 consists of 17 residues. Germline CDR1 reads MGHRA; CDR2 reads YSYEKL. The CDR3 sequence: CASSQGAGGSYNSPLHF. The CDR3 region has the DNA TGCGCCAGCAGCCAAGGGGCAGGGGGCTCCTATAATTCACCCCTCCACTTT.

This clonotype was found many times. Compared with germline, one end of the junction differs, possibly owing to a read error. The chain combines TRBV5-1 with TRBJ2-1; D perhaps matches TRBD2 (6 bases). This CDR3 contains 15 residues. From germline, CDR1 is SGHRS and CDR2 YFSETQ. This chain's CDR3 is CASSLAGGGYNEQFF. For the CDR3, the DNA is TGTGCCAGCAGCTTAGCCGGGGGTGGGTACAATGAGCAGTTCTTC.

Many counts were recorded for this clonotype. The V and J genes are TRBV12-3 or TRBV12-4 and TRBJ2-3; D gene ambiguous. V shed 6 bases and J shed 4 bases, with 11 bases lying between them. The CDR3 loop spans 13 amino acids. In nucleotides, the CDR3 is TGTGCCAGCAGGTCAGGTTCGTCAGATACGCAGTATTTT. Translating it yields CASRSGSSDTQYF.

This clonotype was seen a handful of times. The rearrangement links TRBV7-9 to TRBJ2-3; 9 nucleotides match TRBD1. CDR1 is SEHNR and CDR2 is FQNEAQ in the germline V gene (reference sequence). The CDR3 is 17 amino acids. Trimming took 1 base from V and 3 from J; bases not matched to a gene: 8. The CDR3 region is CASSLVALGTGTDTQYF. CDR3 bases: TGTGCCAGCAGCTTAGTGGCCCTCGGGACAGGGACAGATACGCAGTATTTT.

The DNA for the CDR3 is TGTGCCAGTAGTATAGATCTATCCAGGCCCAACTCCTACGAGCAGTACTTC. It is translated as CASSIDLSRPNSYEQYF. The chain joins TRBV19 to TRBJ2-7; the D is unclear. Germline CDR1 is LNHDA and CDR2 is SQIVND (reference sequence). V was clipped by 0 bases and J by 0 bases, with 15 bases between them. This CDR3 has 17 residues.